The 19 T cell receptor beta chains in this list originate from one sample, sequenced in a study of lymphopenia after photon versus proton radiotherapy. Data came from immunoSEQ multiplex PCR; TCRdb stores just in-frame clones and leaves some out. The table includes just over 40,000 clones, roughly 86% detected once. This specimen consisted of peripheral blood, obtained from a patient treated with proton-based radiotherapy. These receptors were obtained from a woman in her 70s with pancreatic cancer. Some clones in this sample may be carry-over from other donors' samples.

V usage is TRBV27 and J usage is TRBJ1-4; perhaps TRBD1 as D (5 bases). V lost 3 bases and J 3 bases, leaving 14 bases between the germline ends. The CDR3 covers 16 residues. CDR1 is MNHEY and CDR2 is SMNVEV in the germline V gene (reference sequence). CDR3: CASSLGAGGPNEKLFF. In DNA, the CDR3 is TGTGCCAGCAGTTTGGGTGCGGGGGGACCTAATGAAAAACTGTTTTTT.

The rearrangement links TRBV19 to TRBJ1-1; D is uncertain. The germline V gene encodes CDR1 LNHDA and CDR2 SQIVND (reference sequence). The CDR3 has 12 amino acids. The V and J ends lost 7 bases and 1 base respectively, with 7 bases between them. For the CDR3, the DNA is TGTGCCAGTAAGAGGCAGAACACTGAAGCTTTCTTT. Encoded protein: CASKRQNTEAFF.

This clone has just a few counts. This chain connects TRBV11-2 to TRBJ2-1; 7 bases align to TRBD2. The CDR3 runs to 14 residues. J was trimmed by 3 bases and V by 1 base; bases with no gene match: 0. CDR1 and CDR2 from the germline V gene are SGHAT and FQNNGV. This CDR3 is CASSLAGGYNEQFF. DNA of the CDR3: TGTGCCAGCAGCTTAGCGGGAGGCTACAATGAGCAGTTCTTC.

J is TRBJ1-2 and V is TRBV19, with 7 bases matching TRBD1. Germline V gene data show CDR1 as LNHDA and CDR2 as SQIVND (reference sequence). V lost 7 bases to trimming and J lost 14 bases; unmatched junction nucleotides: 13. The CDR3 covers 12 residues. CDR3 sequence: CASTASETGKTF. CDR3 DNA sequence: TGTGCCAGTACCGCATCGGAGACAGGGAAGACCTTC.

The rearrangement joins TRBV30 to TRBJ2-5; 9 bases align to TRBD2. The CDR3 consists of 11 residues. V shed 1 base and J 14 bases; nucleotides not matched to a gene: 5. Per germline, CDR1 GTSNPN and CDR2 SVGIG (reference sequence). The CDR3 DNA follows: TGTGCCTGGAGTGGGGCTAGCGGGACTTACTTC. It codes for CAWSGASGTYF. Based on the CDR3 plus reference TRBV30 and TRBJ2-5, the full variable domain is SQTIHQWPATLVQPVGSPLSLECTVEGTSNPNLYWYRQAAGRGLQLLFYSVGIGQISSEVPQNLSASRPQDRQFILSSKKLLLSDSGFYLCAWSGASGTYFGPGTRLLVL.

The chain couples TRBV19 to TRBJ2-1, with D perhaps TRBD1 (5 bases). V lost 2 bases to trimming and J lost 8 bases, with 7 bases between them. CDR3 size: 12 residues. From germline, CDR1 is LNHDA and CDR2 SQIVND (reference sequence). The CDR3 loop is CASSIQGDEQFF. CDR3 in DNA: TGTGCCAGTAGTATACAGGGTGATGAGCAGTTCTTC.

The chain is built from TRBV11-1 and TRBJ1-1; D unresolved. The CDR3 consists of 14 residues. Germline values: CDR1 SGHAT, CDR2 FQDESV (reference sequence). Trimming left V 7 bases short and J 4 bases short, with 16 bases between. The CDR3 region has the DNA TGTGCCAGCACCTCCCAGCGGTCGGGCACTGAAGCTTTCTTT. It encodes CASTSQRSGTEAFF.

This clone has just one count. The chain has TRBV28 and TRBJ2-1, with D hard to call. The V and J ends lost 7 bases and 8 bases respectively, with 9 bases between them. The germline CDR1 and CDR2 sequences are MDHEN and SYDVKM. The CDR3 totals 11 residues. CDR3 residues: CASTQSHEQFF. Here the CDR3 DNA reads TGTGCCAGCACTCAGAGCCATGAGCAGTTCTTC.

This rearrangement joins TRBV7-6 to TRBJ1-3; D might be TRBD1 (6 bases). The CDR3 runs to 15 residues. Germline lookup yields CDR1 SGHVS and CDR2 FNYEAQ. Trimming shortened V by 1 base and J by 4 bases, and 11 bases separated the two germline ends. CDR3 sequence: CASSLGTGSGNTIYF. CDR3 in DNA: TGTGCCAGCAGCTTAGGTACAGGGTCCGGAAACACCATATATTTT.

The chain is built from TRBV18 and TRBJ1-2; unclear D gene. This CDR3 comprises 14 residues. Trimming left V 0 bases short and J 4 bases short, with 9 bases between. Germline V gives CDR1 KGHSH, CDR2 LQKENI. CDR3 in DNA: TGTGCCAGCTCACCACCGTCAGGAGTCTATGGCTACACCTTC. Translation: CASSPPSGVYGYTF. The full variable domain, completed using reference TRBV18 and TRBJ1-2, is NAGVMQNPRHLVRRRGQEARLRCSPMKGHSHVYWYRQLPEEGLKFMVYLQKENIIDESGMPKERFSAEFPKEGPSILRIQQVVRGDSAAYFCASSPPSGVYGYTFGSGTRLTVV.

This clone has just one count. The gene calls are TRBV10-3 and TRBJ2-2; TRBD2 might be the D (5 bases). The CDR3 loop spans 14 amino acids. Deletions cut 7 bases from V and 4 bases from J, with 13 bases between. Germline CDR1 reads ENHRY; CDR2 reads SYGVKD. The CDR3 DNA reads TGTGCCATCAAGGGCGGGCTGGGCACCGGGGAGCTGTTTTTT. Its protein is CAIKGGLGTGELFF.

This clone was seen a single time. V is TRBV5-6 and J is TRBJ1-4; weak D call: TRBD1 (5 bases). Germline values: CDR1 SGHDT, CDR2 YYEEEE. The ends were cut back, 3 bases at V and 4 bases at J, with 22 bases in the middle. The CDR3 length is 18 residues. In DNA form, the CDR3 reads TGTGCCAGCAGCTCGAGGCGGGACCGATCAGTAGGTAATGAAAAACTGTTTTTT. It is translated as CASSSRRDRSVGNEKLFF. Looking up the rest from reference TRBV5-6 and TRBJ1-4 gives the full variable domain: DAGVTQSPTHLIKTRGQQVTLRCSPKSGHDTVSWYQQALGQGPQFIFQYYEEEERQRGNFPDRFSGHQFPNYSSELNVNALLLGDSALYLCASSSRRDRSVGNEKLFFGSGTQLSVL.

The rearrangement links TRBV28 to TRBJ1-4, with 7 bases aligning to TRBD1. The germline V gene has CDR1 MDHEN and CDR2 SYDVKM. The CDR3 is 14 amino acids. Trimming removed 6 bases from V and 4 bases from J; junction bases left unmatched: 5. This chain's CDR3 is CASRRTGVNEKLFF. The CDR3 DNA follows: TGTGCCAGCAGACGGACAGGCGTTAATGAAAAACTGTTTTTT.

There are a few counts of this clone. The CDR3 DNA reads as TGTGCCACCAGCAGGGAGGGGGGAGAGCAGTACTTC. It is translated as CATSREGGEQYF. V is TRBV15 and J is TRBJ2-7; the D gene could be TRBD1 or TRBD2 (6 bases each). V was trimmed by 3 bases and J by 7 bases, leaving 10 bases between them. The germline V gene has CDR1 LNHNV and CDR2 YYDKDF (reference sequence). The CDR3 has 12 amino acids.

The chain is built from TRBV30 and TRBJ2-5; tentative D call: TRBD2 (6 bases). CDR3 length equals 13 residues. The V and J ends lost 5 bases and 1 base respectively, with 11 bases between them. Germline V lookup: CDR1 GTSNPN, CDR2 SVGIG (reference sequence). The CDR3 sequence is CAWGSGFQETQYF. DNA of the CDR3: TGTGCCTGGGGAAGCGGGTTCCAAGAGACCCAGTACTTC.

This clone was seen just once. The V gene is TRBV4-1, the J gene TRBJ2-7, with TRBD2 matching over 16 bases. V lost 6 bases and J lost 7; bases outside the gene matches: 12. Germline V lookup: CDR1 MGHRA, CDR2 YSYEKL. The CDR3 length is 17 residues. The CDR3 protein is CASRRTGLAGGFEEQYF. The CDR3 DNA reads TGCGCCAGCAGGCGGACGGGACTAGCGGGAGGGTTTGAAGAGCAGTACTTC.

In its sample, this clone was seen once. Other DNA sequences from this sample encode an identical CDR3 as well. CDR3 region: CAWRTGSWNTEAFF. The CDR3 nucleotides are TGTGCCTGGAGGACGGGGAGTTGGAACACTGAAGCTTTCTTT. This chain connects TRBV30 to TRBJ1-1; D is unresolved. Trimming pared 3 bases from V and 1 base from J, leaving 12 bases between. This CDR3 spans 14 amino acids. Germline V gene data show CDR1 as GTSNPN and CDR2 as SVGIG (reference sequence).

CDR3 DNA sequence: TGTGCCAGTAGTAGGGAGAGCGCTGAAGCTTTCTTT. It yields the protein CASSRESAEAFF. The chain combines TRBV19 with TRBJ1-1; no definite D call. This CDR3 is 12 amino acids long. The V gene lost 4 bases and the J gene lost 6 bases, with 9 bases spanning the gap. Germline loops: CDR1 LNHDA, CDR2 SQIVND (reference sequence).

Concerning this clone itself: Other DNA sequences from this sample encode an identical CDR3 as well. V usage is TRBV7-3 and J usage is TRBJ2-2; D not certain. With 5 bases removed from V and 1 base from J, the gap between germline ends came to 14 bases. This CDR3 region has 16 residues. The germline gives CDR1 SGHTA, CDR2 FQGTGA. CDR3 bases: TGTGCCAGCAGCCCCGGAAGTGGCGGGAACACCGGGGAGCTGTTTTTT. Its translation is CASSPGSGGNTGELFF. Using reference TRBV7-3 and TRBJ2-2 for the parts outside the CDR3, the full variable domain is GAGVSQTPSNKVTEKGKYVELRCDPISGHTALYWYRQSLGQGPEFLIYFQGTGAADDSGLPNDRFFAVRPEGSVSTLKIQRTERGDSAVYLCASSPGSGGNTGELFFGEGSRLTVL.